Sequencing of this TCR beta chain was carried out in a study of blood T cell repertoires in COVID-19. Study-level background: The United States, Italy and Spain supplied acute and convalescent COVID-19 samples.

Clinical history reported by participants formed the basis on which cohorts were assigned. This table comes from immunoSEQ multiplex PCR, and its TCRdb copy is limited to in-frame clones, with some not included. The sample shows some 350,000 clones, 88% of them seen only once. The length of the CDR3 is 15 residues. In germline, CDR1 is SGHRS, CDR2 YFSETQ. Trimming cost V 4 bases and J 6 bases; bases outside gene matches: 8. V is TRBV5-1 and J is TRBJ2-3; 10 positions agree with TRBD1. The clonotype originates from a man aged 25-40 years who had recovered from COVID-19. What was sequenced was PBMCs or T cells enriched from blood (not recorded which). The CDR3 region is CASSGDRGPPDTQYF. Written as DNA, the CDR3 is TGCGCCAGCAGCGGGGACAGGGGCCCACCGGATACGCAGTATTTT. Supplemented by reference TRBV5-1 and TRBJ2-3, the full variable domain reads KAGVTQTPRYLIKTRGQQVTLSCSPISGHRSVSWYQQTPGQGLQFLFEYFSETQRNKGNFPGRFSGRQFSNSRSEMNVSTLELGDSALYLCASSGDRGPPDTQYFGPGTRLTVL.